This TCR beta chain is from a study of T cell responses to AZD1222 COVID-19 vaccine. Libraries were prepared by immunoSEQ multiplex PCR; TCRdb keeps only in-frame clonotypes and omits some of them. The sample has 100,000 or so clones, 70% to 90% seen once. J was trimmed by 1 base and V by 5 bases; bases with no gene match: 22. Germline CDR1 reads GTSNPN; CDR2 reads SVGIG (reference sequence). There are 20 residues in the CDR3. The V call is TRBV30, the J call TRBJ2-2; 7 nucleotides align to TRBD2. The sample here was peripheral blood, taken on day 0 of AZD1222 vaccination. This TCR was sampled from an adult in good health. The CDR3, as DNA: TGTGCCTGGGCTTCCATAGCGGGTAGTTGGGGGGGTGAGAACACCGGGGAGCTGTTTTTT. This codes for CAWASIAGSWGGENTGELFF.